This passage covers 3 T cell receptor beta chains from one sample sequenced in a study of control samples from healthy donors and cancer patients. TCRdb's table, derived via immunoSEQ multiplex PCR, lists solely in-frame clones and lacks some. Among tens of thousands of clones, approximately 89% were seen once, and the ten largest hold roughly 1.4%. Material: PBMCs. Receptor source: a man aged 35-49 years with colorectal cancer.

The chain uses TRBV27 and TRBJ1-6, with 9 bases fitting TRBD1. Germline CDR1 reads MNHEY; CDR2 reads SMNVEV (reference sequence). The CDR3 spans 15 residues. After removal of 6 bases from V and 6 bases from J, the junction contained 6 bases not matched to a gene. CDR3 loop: CASRKRQGVNSPLHF. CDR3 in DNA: TGTGCCAGCAGAAAACGACAGGGGGTTAATTCACCCCTCCACTTT.

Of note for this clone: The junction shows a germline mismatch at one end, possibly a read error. The CDR3 loop is CASSLQGPDQSQHF. CDR3 in DNA: TGTGCCAGCAGTTTACAGGGGCCGGATCAGTCCCAGCATTTT. The chain carries TRBV27 and TRBJ1-5; weak D call: TRBD1 (6 bases). This CDR3 is built from 14 residues. The germline gives CDR1 MNHEY, CDR2 SMNVEV (reference sequence).

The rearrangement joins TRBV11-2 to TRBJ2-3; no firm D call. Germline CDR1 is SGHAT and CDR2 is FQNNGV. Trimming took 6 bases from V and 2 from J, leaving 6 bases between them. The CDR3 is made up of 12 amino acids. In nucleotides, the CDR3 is TGTGCCAGCAGGATCGTCACAGATACGCAGTATTTT. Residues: CASRIVTDTQYF.